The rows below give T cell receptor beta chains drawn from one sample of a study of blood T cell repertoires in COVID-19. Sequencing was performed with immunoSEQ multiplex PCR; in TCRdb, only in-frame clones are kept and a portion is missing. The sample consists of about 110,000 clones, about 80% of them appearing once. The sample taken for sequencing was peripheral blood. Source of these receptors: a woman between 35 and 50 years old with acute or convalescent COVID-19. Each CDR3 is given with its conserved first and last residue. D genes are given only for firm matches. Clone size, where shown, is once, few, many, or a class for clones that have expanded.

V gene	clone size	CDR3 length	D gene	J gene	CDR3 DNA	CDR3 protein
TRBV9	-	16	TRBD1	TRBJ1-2	TGTGCCAGCAGCGGACTGCAGGGGGCGCGAGGCTATGGCTACACCTTC	CASSGLQGARGYGYTF
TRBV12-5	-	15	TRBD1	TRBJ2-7	TGTGCTAGTGGTTTGGACCGGACAGGGGCCCACGAGCAGTACTTC	CASGLDRTGAHEQYF
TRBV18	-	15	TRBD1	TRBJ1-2	TGTGCCAGCTCCCCCGCGCACAGGGGAGGTGATGGCTACACCTTC	CASSPAHRGGDGYTF
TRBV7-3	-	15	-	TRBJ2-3	TGTGCCAGCAGCCGCGACGGGGGAAGCACAGATACGCAGTATTTT	CASSRDGGSTDTQYF
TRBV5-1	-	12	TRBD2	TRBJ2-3	TGCGCCAGCACAGCGGGGACAGATACGCAGTATTTT	CASTAGTDTQYF
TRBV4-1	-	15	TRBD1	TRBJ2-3	TGCGCCAGCAGCCAGGAGGCGACAGGGAGAGTCGGGCAGTATTTT	CASSQEATGRVGQYF
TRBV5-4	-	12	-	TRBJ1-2	TGTGCCAGCAGCCGCGCGGAGGATGGCTACACCTTC	CASSRAEDGYTF
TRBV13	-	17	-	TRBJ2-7	TGTGCCAGCAGCTTAGGCGGCGGGACGGACCGAACCTACGAGCAGTACTTC	CASSLGGGTDRTYEQYF
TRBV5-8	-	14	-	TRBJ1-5	TGTGCCAGCAGCTCCTACGCCGGGGATCAGCCCCAGCATTTT	CASSSYAGDQPQHF
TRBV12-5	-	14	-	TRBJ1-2	TGTGCTAGTGCCCAGTTCGTGGAGAACTATGGCTACACCTTC	CASAQFVENYGYTF
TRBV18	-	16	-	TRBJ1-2	TGTGCCAGCTCACCTGTCCCGACAGCTCCCTCGGAGGGCTACACCTTC	CASSPVPTAPSEGYTF
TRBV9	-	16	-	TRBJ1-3	TGTGCCAGCAGCCCATCCTGGGGGGTTTCTGGAAACACCATATATTTT	CASSPSWGVSGNTIYF
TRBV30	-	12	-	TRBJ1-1	TGTGCCTGGGGCCCGATGAACACTGAAGCTTTCTTT	CAWGPMNTEAFF
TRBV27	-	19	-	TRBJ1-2	TGTGCCAGCAGTTTACGGGGTTCGGGGGGATGGGGCCAAAACTATGGCTACACCTTC	CASSLRGSGGWGQNYGYTF
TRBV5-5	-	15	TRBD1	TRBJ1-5	TGTGCCAGCAGCTTGAGAACAGGGGTGGAACAGCCCCAGCATTTT	CASSLRTGVEQPQHF
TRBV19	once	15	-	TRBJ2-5	TGTGCCAGTAGTAAGAACACGCACAACCAAGAGACCCAGTACTTC	CASSKNTHNQETQYF
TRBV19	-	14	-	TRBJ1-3	TGTGCCAGTAGTATGGGGAGCTCTGGAAACACCATATATTTT	CASSMGSSGNTIYF
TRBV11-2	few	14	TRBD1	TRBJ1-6	TGTGCCAGCAGCGCCGGACAGGGTGTTTCGCCCCTCCACTTT	CASSAGQGVSPLHF
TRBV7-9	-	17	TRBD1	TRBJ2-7	TGTGCCAGCAGCGCCACAGGGGATGAAGAAAAATTCTACGAGCAGTACTTC	CASSATGDEEKFYEQYF
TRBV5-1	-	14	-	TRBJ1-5	TGCGCCAGCAGACCAGACAGTAGCAATCAGCCCCAGCATTTT	CASRPDSSNQPQHF
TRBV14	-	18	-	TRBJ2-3	TGTGCCAGCAGCCAAGATGGTCCCCTAGCTTTGGCCACAGATACGCAGTATTTT	CASSQDGPLALATDTQYF
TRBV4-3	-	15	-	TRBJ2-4	TGCGCCAGCAGCCAAGGGGGAAGGTGGGAGGACATTCAGTACTTC	CASSQGGRWEDIQYF
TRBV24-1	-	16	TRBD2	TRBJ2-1	TGTGCCACCAGTGATTCCCTAGCGGGGGGCTACAATGAGCAGTTCTTC	CATSDSLAGGYNEQFF
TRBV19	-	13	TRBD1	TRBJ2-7	TGTGCCAGTAGTACAGACAGGGTTGGCGAGCAGTACTTC	CASSTDRVGEQYF
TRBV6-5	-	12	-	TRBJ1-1	TGTGCCAGCAGTTACTCGAGTTCTGAAGCTTTCTTT	CASSYSSSEAFF
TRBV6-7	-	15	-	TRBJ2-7	TGTGCCAGCAGTTACTCGGGACTTGAGACCTACGAGCAGTACTTC	CASSYSGLETYEQYF
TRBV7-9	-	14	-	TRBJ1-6	TGTGCCAGCAGGCGTCGGGACTTAGGTTCACCCCTCCACTTT	CASRRRDLGSPLHF
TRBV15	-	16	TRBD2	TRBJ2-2	TGTGCCACCAGCAGAGTACGGGGGGGCCCCGTCGGGGAGCTGTTTTTT	CATSRVRGGPVGELFF
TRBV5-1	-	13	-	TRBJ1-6	TGCGCCAGCAGCTCGCAAGCAAGTTCACCCCTCCACTTT	CASSSQASSPLHF
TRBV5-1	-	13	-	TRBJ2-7	TGCGCCAGCAGCTTTGGCGGTTCCTACGAGCAGTACTTC	CASSFGGSYEQYF
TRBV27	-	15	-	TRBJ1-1	TGTGCCAGCAGTTTACTTCTGGGGCGAGGCACTGAAGCTTTCTTT	CASSLLLGRGTEAFF
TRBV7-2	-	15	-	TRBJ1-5	TGTGCCAGCAGCCCCCCAGGAGGGCGGAATCAGCCCCAGCATTTT	CASSPPGGRNQPQHF
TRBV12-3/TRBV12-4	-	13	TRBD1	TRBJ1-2	TGTGCCAGCAGTTCAGGGGGCGGCTATGGCTACACCTTC	CASSSGGGYGYTF
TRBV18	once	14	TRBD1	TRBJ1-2	TGTGCCAGCTCACCTGGACAGGGAAACTATGGCTACACCTTC	CASSPGQGNYGYTF